This T cell receptor (beta chain) was observed in a study of T cells after yellow fever vaccination. TCRdb recomputed calls from the 5' RACE reads with MiXCR, one row per CDR3 protein. The profile covers more than 300,000 distinct CDR3 sequences, with around 4.4% appearing a single time and roughly 21% taken by the ten largest. The V gene's germline CDR1 is DFQATT and CDR2 SNEGSKA (reference sequence). CDR3 length equals 14 residues. Trimming pared 3 bases from V and 7 bases from J, leaving 13 bases between. This clonotype has only a few counts. The specimen comprised PBMCs, sampled 15 days after the yellow fever booster vaccination. This receptor was taken from a young man who received the YFV17D yellow fever vaccine. The gene calls are TRBV20-1 and TRBJ1-6; maybe TRBD1 (6 bases). CDR3 amino acids: CSASGRGPNSPLHF. DNA of the CDR3: TGCAGTGCTAGTGGCAGGGGACCCAATTCACCCCTCCACTTT.